Presented here are 13 T cell receptor beta chains from one specimen sequenced in a study of cytomegalovirus exposure and HLA in healthy donors. The PCR used 60 Vbeta and 13 Jbeta primers. Produced via immunoSEQ multiplex PCR; TCRdb's table is partial and in-frame only. Among around 140,000 clones listed, 75% were seen once. The sample consisted of PBMCs. All receptors derive from a man aged 25-45 years in good health and CMV-seronegative.

J is TRBJ2-7 and V is TRBV7-3; D is possibly TRBD2 (5 bases). Germline CDR1 SGHTA, CDR2 FQGTGA. This CDR3 is 13 amino acids long. Trimming removed 2 bases from V and 5 bases from J, with 10 bases in between. CDR3 sequence reads: CASSLSGIDEQYF. For the CDR3, the DNA is TGTGCCAGCAGCTTATCCGGGATCGACGAGCAGTACTTC.

CDR3 protein: CASSPLLGQGERYTF. The CDR3 DNA reads TGTGCCAGCAGCCCCTTACTTGGGCAGGGCGAACGCTACACCTTC. The chain couples TRBV4-2 to TRBJ1-2; D is perhaps TRBD1 (5 bases). Deletions cut 4 bases from V and 9 bases from J, with 21 bases between. Germline values: CDR1 LGHNA, CDR2 YNFKEQ. This CDR3 comprises 15 residues.

The rearrangement links TRBV28 to TRBJ2-1, with 7 bases matching TRBD2. Germline-derived CDR1 and CDR2 are MDHEN and SYDVKM. With V trimmed by 4 bases and J by 1 base, 13 bases remained unmatched. There are 18 residues in the CDR3. CDR3 region: CASSSAPGFSGSYNEQFF. CDR3 bases: TGTGCCAGCAGTTCGGCGCCCGGATTTAGCGGGTCCTACAATGAGCAGTTCTTC.

This sequence joins TRBV28 and TRBJ2-5; TRBD2 agrees at 8 bases. The trim removed 3 bases at V and 6 bases at J, leaving 12 bases unmatched. The CDR3 has 16 amino acids. Germline V CDR1 and CDR2: MDHEN, SYDVKM. CDR3 in amino acids: CASSLEGGRRMKTQYF. The CDR3 region has the DNA TGTGCCAGCAGTTTGGAGGGCGGGAGGAGGATGAAGACCCAGTACTTC. Looking up the rest from reference TRBV28 and TRBJ2-5 gives the full variable domain: DVKVTQSSRYLVKRTGEKVFLECVQDMDHENMFWYRQDPGLGLRLIYFSYDVKMKEKGDIPEGYSVSREKKERFSLILESASTNQTSMYLCASSLEGGRRMKTQYFGPGTRLLVL.

The sample holds a few counts of this clone. The chain employs TRBV11-2 and TRBJ2-1; the match to TRBD2 covers 7 bases. Germline CDR1 reads SGHAT; CDR2 reads FQNNGV. The CDR3 has 16 amino acids. V gave up 4 bases and J gave up 3 bases; unmatched junction bases: 9. The chain's CDR3 is CASSSIMGGVYNEQFF. The CDR3 nucleotides are TGTGCCAGCAGCTCTATAATGGGGGGGGTCTACAATGAGCAGTTCTTC.

The V gene is TRBV9, the J gene TRBJ1-4, with TRBD1 matching over 8 bases. The CDR3 sequence is 14 residues long. Unmatched junction bases numbered 1, after V lost 3 bases and J lost 3 bases. The germline gives CDR1 SGDLS, CDR2 YYNGEE. As DNA, the CDR3 is TGTGCCAGCAGCGAGACAGGGGCTAATGAAAAACTGTTTTTT. It translates to CASSETGANEKLFF.

The rearrangement joins TRBV28 to TRBJ1-5; tentative D call: TRBD1 (5 bases). Trimming took off 3 bases at V and 4 bases at J, with 13 bases between the two ends. CDR3 length: 15 amino acids. Germline-derived CDR1 and CDR2 are MDHEN and SYDVKM. The CDR3 region is CASSFSSAGNQPQHF. The CDR3 DNA follows: TGTGCCAGCAGTTTCTCGTCAGCAGGGAATCAGCCCCAGCATTTT. Variable domain in full (rest from reference TRBV28 and TRBJ1-5): DVKVTQSSRYLVKRTGEKVFLECVQDMDHENMFWYRQDPGLGLRLIYFSYDVKMKEKGDIPEGYSVSREKKERFSLILESASTNQTSMYLCASSFSSAGNQPQHFGDGTRLSIL.

The rearrangement uses TRBV9 and TRBJ2-5; TRBD2 aligns across 7 bases. Unmatched junction bases numbered 2, after V lost 3 bases and J lost 0 bases. The germline CDR1 and CDR2 sequences are SGDLS and YYNGEE. CDR3 length equals 14 residues. CDR3 sequence: CASSAGGNQETQYF. The CDR3 region has the DNA TGTGCCAGCAGCGCCGGGGGGAACCAAGAGACCCAGTACTTC.

This chain links TRBV14 with TRBJ2-1, with a possible D match to TRBD2 (6 bases). CDR1 SGHDN and CDR2 FVKESK come from the germline V gene. The CDR3 covers 13 residues. The germline V and J ends were trimmed by 5 bases and 7 bases, with 12 bases remaining between them. CDR3 sequence: CASSFVGRNEQFF. The CDR3 DNA sequence: TGTGCCAGCAGCTTCGTAGGGAGGAATGAGCAGTTCTTC.

The chain joins TRBV7-9 to TRBJ1-1; the D gene is possibly TRBD1 (5 bases). In germline, CDR1 is SEHNR, CDR2 FQNEAQ (reference sequence). The CDR3 length is 15 residues. Trimming stripped 4 bases from V and 3 bases from J, with 15 bases between. This CDR3 reads CASSSGGGLHTEAFF. CDR3 DNA sequence: TGTGCCAGCAGCTCCGGGGGGGGACTTCACACTGAAGCTTTCTTT.

The chain employs TRBV30 and TRBJ1-1, with D hard to call. The germline CDR1 and CDR2 sequences are GTSNPN and SVGIG (reference sequence). The CDR3 loop spans 12 amino acids. The CDR3 spells CVFRPGNTEAFF. The CDR3 bases are TGTGTCTTCCGTCCAGGGAACACTGAAGCTTTCTTT.

In its sample, this clone was seen once. This chain joins TRBV6-5 and TRBJ1-2, with TRBD1 matching over 9 bases. Trimming took 5 bases from V and 4 from J; bases not matched to a gene: 8. The CDR3 contains 15 residues. CDR1 and CDR2 (germline): MNHEY, SVGAGI. This CDR3 is CASSSTGGTAYGYTF. The CDR3 region has the DNA TGTGCCAGCAGTAGTACAGGGGGCACGGCCTATGGCTACACCTTC.

The V and J genes are TRBV18 and TRBJ2-7, with 9 bases lining up with TRBD2. Germline CDR1 is KGHSH and CDR2 is LQKENI. Trimming at V came to 2 bases and at J to 4 bases, leaving 3 bases not matched to a gene. The CDR3 length is 14 residues. Here the CDR3 DNA reads TGTGCCAGCTCACCAGCGGGGGGGAATTACGAGCAGTACTTC. This translates into CASSPAGGNYEQYF. Variable domain in full (rest from reference TRBV18 and TRBJ2-7): NAGVMQNPRHLVRRRGQEARLRCSPMKGHSHVYWYRQLPEEGLKFMVYLQKENIIDESGMPKERFSAEFPKEGPSILRIQQVVRGDSAAYFCASSPAGGNYEQYFGPGTRLTVT.